This T cell receptor beta chain was observed in a study of beta chain features in type 1 diabetes. Expressed TCRB transcripts got sequenced, as all isolated RNA was reverse transcribed. The method was immunoSEQ multiplex PCR; TCRdb's version includes in-frame clones alone and lacks a portion of them. The table has roughly 350,000 clones, about 11% seen once. V was clipped by 5 bases and J by 0 bases; unmatched bases: 5. The CDR3 covers 18 residues. Germline CDR1 reads LNHDA; CDR2 reads SQIVND (reference sequence). Material: naive CD4+ T cells from blood. The chain employs TRBV19 and TRBJ2-1, with TRBD2 identical over 15 bases. The source is a woman under 40 in good health. The CDR3, as DNA: TGTGCCAGTAGTTTCGGACTAGCGGGAGGGTACTCCTACAATGAGCAGTTCTTC. This sequence encodes CASSFGLAGGYSYNEQFF.